Below, one T cell receptor beta chain is given with its context. This sample is drawn from a study of blood T cell repertoires in COVID-19. As for the study in general: Nucleic acid was either cDNA or gDNA, and it came from T cells, B-cell-depleted T cells, or PBMCs.

Followed over time, Seattle patients had been enrolled while infection was active. Original processing notes: Scientists estimated how many nucleated cells there were by amplifying reference gene primers. Generated by immunoSEQ multiplex PCR, the TCRdb table keeps only in-frame clones and is missing some. The D gene and trimming were derived from the DNA, and the V and J assignments and clone size from that table. The sample comprises 250,000 to 350,000 clones, just under 90% of which are singletons, and roughly 5.9% rests with the top ten. Germline CDR1 LGHDT, CDR2 YNNKEL (reference sequence). The CDR3 is made up of 15 amino acids. V gave up 6 bases and J gave up 4 bases; unmatched junction bases: 9.

This sequence was found in a woman aged 45-65 years with COVID-19, enrolled during active disease. Sequenced: peripheral blood. This chain connects TRBV3-1 (or the pseudogene TRBV3-2) to TRBJ2-3; 8 bases are shared with TRBD2. This chain's CDR3 is CASSPAGLGADTQYF. The CDR3 region has the DNA TGTGCCAGCAGTCCAGCGGGACTAGGGGCAGATACGCAGTATTTT.